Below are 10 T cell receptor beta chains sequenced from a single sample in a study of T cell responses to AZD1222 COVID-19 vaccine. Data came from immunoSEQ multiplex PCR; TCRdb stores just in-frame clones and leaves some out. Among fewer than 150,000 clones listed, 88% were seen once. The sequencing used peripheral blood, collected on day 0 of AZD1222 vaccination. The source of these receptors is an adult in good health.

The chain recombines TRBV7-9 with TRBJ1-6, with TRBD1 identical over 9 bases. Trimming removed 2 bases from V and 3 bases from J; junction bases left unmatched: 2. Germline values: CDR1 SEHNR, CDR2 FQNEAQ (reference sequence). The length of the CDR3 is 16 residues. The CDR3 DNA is TGTGCCAGCAGCTTAAGGACAGGGGTCTATAATTCACCCCTCCACTTT. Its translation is CASSLRTGVYNSPLHF.

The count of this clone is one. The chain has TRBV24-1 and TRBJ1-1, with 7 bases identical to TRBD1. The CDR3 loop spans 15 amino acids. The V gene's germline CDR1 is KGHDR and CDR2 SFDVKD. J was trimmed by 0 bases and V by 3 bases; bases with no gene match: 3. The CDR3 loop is CATSDPGQMNTEAFF. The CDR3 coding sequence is TGTGCCACCAGTGATCCGGGACAGATGAACACTGAAGCTTTCTTT.

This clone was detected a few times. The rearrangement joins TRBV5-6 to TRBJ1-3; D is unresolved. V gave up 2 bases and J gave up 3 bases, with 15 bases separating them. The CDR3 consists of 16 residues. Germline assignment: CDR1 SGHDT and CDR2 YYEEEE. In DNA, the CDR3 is TGTGCCAGCAGCTTTGGGCTCAATATCTTTGGAAACACCATATATTTT. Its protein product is CASSFGLNIFGNTIYF.

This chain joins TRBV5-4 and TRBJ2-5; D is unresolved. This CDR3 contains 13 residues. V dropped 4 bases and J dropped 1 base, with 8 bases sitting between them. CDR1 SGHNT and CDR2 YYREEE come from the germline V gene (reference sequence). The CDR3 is CASSPRLQETQYF. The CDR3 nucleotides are TGTGCCAGCAGCCCACGGCTCCAAGAGACCCAGTACTTC.

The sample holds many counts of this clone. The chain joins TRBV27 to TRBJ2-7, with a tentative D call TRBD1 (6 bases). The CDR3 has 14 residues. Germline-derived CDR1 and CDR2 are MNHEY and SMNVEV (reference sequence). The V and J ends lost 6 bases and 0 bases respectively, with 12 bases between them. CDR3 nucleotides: TGTGCCAGCAGAGGACAGTCGAGCTCCTACGAGCAGTACTTC. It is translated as CASRGQSSSYEQYF.

This CDR3 reads CSVEEAAQPWDGYTF. CDR3 nucleotide sequence: TGCAGCGTTGAAGAGGCAGCTCAACCTTGGGATGGCTACACCTTC. The chain carries TRBV29-1 and TRBJ1-2; D gene unclear. The germline V and J ends were trimmed by 0 bases and 6 bases, with 17 bases remaining between them. Germline assignment: CDR1 SQVTM and CDR2 ANQGSEA. This CDR3 spans 15 amino acids.

Here the CDR3 reads CASSPQRGEFNEQFF. CDR3 nucleotide sequence: TGTGCCAGCTCACCTCAACGCGGGGAATTCAATGAGCAGTTCTTC. The chain has TRBV18 and TRBJ2-1, with D possibly being TRBD2 (6 bases). From germline, CDR1 is KGHSH and CDR2 LQKENI. V lost 3 bases to trimming and J lost 6 bases, with 15 bases between them. This CDR3 has 15 amino acids. Full variable domain (outside the CDR3, taken from reference TRBV18 and TRBJ2-1): NAGVMQNPRHLVRRRGQEARLRCSPMKGHSHVYWYRQLPEEGLKFMVYLQKENIIDESGMPKERFSAEFPKEGPSILRIQQVVRGDSAAYFCASSPQRGEFNEQFFGPGTRLTVL.

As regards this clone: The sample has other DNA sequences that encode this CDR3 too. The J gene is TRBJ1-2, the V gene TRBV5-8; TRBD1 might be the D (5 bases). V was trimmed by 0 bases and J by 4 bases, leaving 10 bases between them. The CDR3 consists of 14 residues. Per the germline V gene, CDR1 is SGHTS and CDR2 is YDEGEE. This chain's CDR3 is CASSLGQGSYGYTF. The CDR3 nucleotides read TGTGCCAGCAGCTTGGGGCAGGGTAGCTATGGCTACACCTTC.

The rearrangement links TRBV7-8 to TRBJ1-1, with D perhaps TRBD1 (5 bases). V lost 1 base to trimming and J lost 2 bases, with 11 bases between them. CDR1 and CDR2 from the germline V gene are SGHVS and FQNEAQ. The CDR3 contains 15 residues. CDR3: CASSLVAGTNTEAFF. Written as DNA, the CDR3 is TGTGCCAGCAGCTTAGTGGCAGGGACCAACACTGAAGCTTTCTTT.

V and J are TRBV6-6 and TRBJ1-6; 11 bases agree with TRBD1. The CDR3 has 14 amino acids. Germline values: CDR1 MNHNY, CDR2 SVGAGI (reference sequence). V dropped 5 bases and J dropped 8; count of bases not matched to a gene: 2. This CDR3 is CASSLGQGDSPLHF. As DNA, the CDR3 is TGTGCCAGCAGTCTGGGACAGGGGGATTCACCCCTCCACTTT.